This entry features one T cell receptor (beta chain) sequence. There is no known antigen for this receptor. Base qualities are not at hand, and no much larger clone is one base apart. Library generation was performed with the immunoSEQ multiplex PCR assay. Rearranged TCR beta chain sequences were amplified with the hsTCRB Kit following the manufacturer's protocol. Sequencing of TCRB libraries was carried out on an Illumina MiSeq. In the paper's pipeline: Demultiplexing, trimming and gene mapping were performed with the kit vendor's proprietary platform. The source is immuneACCESS, and TCRdb retained only in-frame sequences with V and J called. Part of the clones is not carried over; for the studies checked, unresolved V genes explain less than half of this, and the remainder is unexplained. V and J calls and clone size are copied from that table; D and trimming were computed from the DNA. This sample is represented by tens of thousands of clones; about four fifths of them were singletons. Approximately 8% of the sample is held by the ten biggest clonotypes.

The CDR3 spans 12 residues, from the cysteine through the phenylalanine. The sequence is cut down to CDR3 DNA, 36 bases in frame from base 1. Per the germline V gene (reference sequence), LNHDA is the CDR1 and SQIVND is the CDR2. The germline V end is reduced by 3 bases and the J end by 6 bases; junction bases left unmatched: 1. The meaning of the sample's time point label: baseline, week 1 (first vaccination visit). Sample treatment or condition, as interpreted from the label and publication: pre-vaccination baseline after standard-of-care therapy. Donors had newly diagnosed WHO grade 3 or 4 IDH1-mutant astrocytomas with loss of nuclear ATRX. The samples were drawn from NOA16, a multicentre, single-arm, open-label phase I trial in Germany that tested a mutant IDH1 peptide vaccine in humans for the first time. For immunogenicity testing, the blood drawn at visit V03 was used as the baseline sample. Genomic DNA for TCRB sequencing was extracted from EDTA blood using the DNeasy Blood and Tissue Kit.

The data derive from a study of a mutant IDH1 vaccine in newly diagnosed glioma (dated by TCRdb to the early 2020s). Regarding the study in general: Of the roughly 32 patients who were treated, about 62% were male and about 40% were female, and the mean age was approximately 40 years. Peripheral blood samples were drawn at six visits, namely V03 (baseline), V05, V07, V10, V12 and V13. For exploratory analyses, longitudinal TCRB deep sequencing was carried out in about two dozen treated patients wherever samples were available. Prior to enrollment, patients had been given standard therapy consisting of radiotherapy alone, temozolomide alone, or radiochemotherapy with temozolomide, with the combination given to most patients. The full study reports these points: It was noted by the authors that analyses of patient blood samples could not be reproduced owing to sample limitations. Changes in the top peripheral T cell clonotypes picked up by TCRB sequencing did not appear to be linked to pseudoprogression. Selection of PBMC samples for TCRB deep sequencing was based on availability. Vaccine-induced immune responses across multiple MHC alleles were detected in approximately 94% of patients.

The rearranged segments are TRBV19 and TRBJ1-2; 7 central nucleotides agree with TRBD1. The sample consisted of PBMCs, taken from a glioma patient treated with radiotherapy, temozolomide or both. This receptor was identified in a man aged 50 to 60 with glioma. The CDR3 corresponds to CASSIDRDGYTF. The DNA reads as follows: TGTGCCAGTAGTATCGACAGGGATGGCTACACCTTC.